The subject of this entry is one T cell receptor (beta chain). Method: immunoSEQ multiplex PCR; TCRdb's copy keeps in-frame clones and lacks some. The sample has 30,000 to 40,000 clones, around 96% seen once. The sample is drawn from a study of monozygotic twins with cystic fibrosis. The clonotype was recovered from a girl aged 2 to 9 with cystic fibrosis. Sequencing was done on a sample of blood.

CDR3 in amino acids: CASRDTSATGTQYF. CDR3 DNA: TGTGCCAGCAGGGACACTAGCGCCACCGGCACCCAGTACTTC. The chain joins TRBV2 to TRBJ2-5; 7 bases match TRBD2. V shed 6 bases and J 8 bases; nucleotides not matched to a gene: 12. This CDR3 contains 14 residues. CDR1 and CDR2 from the germline V gene are SNHLY and FYNNEI.